These T cell receptor beta chains were read from a single sample in a study of beta chain features in type 1 diabetes. Profiled with immunoSEQ multiplex PCR; TCRdb holds only in-frame clones, not every one. The table includes 600,000 or so clones, roughly 13% detected once. The sample comprised naive CD4+ T cells from blood. All receptors come from a man aged 18 to 29 with type 1 diabetes. CDR3s include the opening cysteine and the closing phenylalanine or tryptophan. D genes are given only for firm matches. The size field is filled for only some rows; it gives once, few, many or a size class.

>TRBJ2-2|few|TRBV5-1|-
CASSLRDGTGELFF
TGCGCCAGCAGCTTGAGGGATGGCACCGGGGAGCTGTTTTTT
>TRBJ2-5|-|TRBV5-4|TRBD2
CASRSGLVQETQYF
TGTGCCAGCAGATCGGGACTAGTTCAAGAGACCCAGTACTTC
>TRBJ1-1|-|TRBV7-2|-
CASSLVSRDTEAFF
TGTGCCAGCAGCTTAGTAAGCAGGGATACTGAAGCTTTCTTT
>TRBJ2-5|-|TRBV12-5|TRBD1
CASGLFPRGIGYQETQYF
TGTGCTAGTGGTTTGTTCCCCAGGGGGATCGGGTACCAAGAGACCCAGTACTTC
>TRBJ2-7|few|TRBV5-1|TRBD1
CASRGQGRSYEQYF
TGCGCCAGCAGGGGACAGGGGCGTTCCTACGAGCAGTACTTC
>TRBJ1-4|-|TRBV4-3|-
CASSPYREKDEKLFF
TGCGCCAGCAGCCCGTACCGGGAGAAAGATGAAAAACTGTTTTTT
>TRBJ1-3|-|TRBV27|-
CASGGAHSGNTIYF
TGTGCCAGTGGGGGGGCGCACTCTGGAAACACCATATATTTT
>TRBJ1-5|-|TRBV13|-
CASSLGSSPLEQPQHF
TGTGCCAGCAGCTTAGGGAGCAGTCCCCTGGAACAGCCCCAGCATTTT
>TRBJ2-6|few|TRBV29-1|-
CSVRMDSYSGANVLTF
TGCAGCGTCAGGATGGACAGTTACTCTGGGGCCAACGTCCTGACTTTC
>TRBJ2-1|-|TRBV5-1|TRBD2
CASSLDLAGGDEQFF
TGCGCCAGCAGCTTGGACCTAGCGGGAGGGGATGAGCAGTTCTTC
>TRBJ2-4|few|TRBV28|-
CASSSSDSLQYF
TGTGCCAGCAGTTCTTCAGACAGCCTTCAGTACTTC
>TRBJ2-1|-|TRBV19|-
CASSIAGPRFYNEQFF
TGTGCCAGTAGTATCGCGGGTCCTCGTTTCTACAATGAGCAGTTCTTC
>TRBJ1-2|-|TRBV20-1|-
CSPVIGSGYTF
TGCAGTCCCGTTATTGGGAGCGGCTACACCTTC
>TRBJ2-1|few|TRBV5-4|-
CASSLPSGSSYNEQFF
TGTGCCAGCAGCCTCCCTAGTGGGAGCTCCTACAATGAGCAGTTCTTC
>TRBJ2-4|-|TRBV18|-
CASSPDRENIQYF
TGTGCCAGCTCACCGGACAGAGAAAACATTCAGTACTTC
>TRBJ1-5|-|TRBV28|-
CASSSPTGSNQPQHF
TGTGCCAGCAGTTCCCCCACAGGGAGCAATCAGCCCCAGCATTTT
>TRBJ2-2|few|TRBV12-5|-
CASGLVPAGTNTGELFF
TGTGCTAGTGGTTTGGTTCCGGCAGGCACGAACACCGGGGAGCTGTTTTTT
>TRBJ2-7|-|TRBV4-2|-
CASSPHSGSVSYEQYF
TGTGCCAGCAGCCCCCATTCGGGAAGCGTCTCCTACGAGCAGTACTTC
>TRBJ2-5|-|TRBV18|-
CASSPYAGYQETQYF
TGTGCCAGCTCACCCTATGCGGGATACCAAGAGACCCAGTACTTC
>TRBJ2-2|few|TRBV5-6|TRBD2
CASSGLAGTIGELFF
TGTGCCAGCAGCGGACTAGCGGGAACTATCGGGGAGCTGTTTTTT
>TRBJ2-3|-|TRBV7-2|-
CASSPHPNTDTQYF
TGTGCCAGCAGCCCCCACCCCAACACAGATACGCAGTATTTT
>TRBJ2-1|-|TRBV4-2|-
CASSQEVAIAAEQFF
TGTGCCAGCAGCCAAGAAGTTGCTATCGCGGCTGAGCAGTTCTTC
>TRBJ1-2|-|TRBV5-6|-
CASSIVANYGYTF
TGTGCCAGCAGCATAGTAGCTAACTATGGCTACACCTTC
>TRBJ2-7|few|TRBV6-5|-
CASRQQIYYEQYF
TGTGCCAGCAGACAACAGATTTACTACGAGCAGTACTTC
>TRBJ2-5|-|TRBV10-3|TRBD2
CAISTGLAVQETQYF
TGTGCCATCAGCACGGGACTAGCGGTTCAAGAGACCCAGTACTTC
>TRBJ1-1|-|TRBV7-8|-
CASSLEGRYTEAFF
TGTGCCAGCAGCTTAGAGGGGCGTTACACTGAAGCTTTCTTT
>TRBJ1-5|few|TRBV7-9|-
CASSRQDSLQPQHF
TGTGCCAGCAGCCGGCAGGACAGTTTGCAGCCCCAGCATTTT
>TRBJ2-5|few|TRBV4-2|TRBD2
CASSQDREARRAETQYF
TGTGCCAGCAGCCAAGATCGGGAGGCCCGAAGGGCGGAGACCCAGTACTTC
>TRBJ2-3|-|TRBV9|-
CASSVLSAGTDTQYF
TGTGCCAGCAGCGTACTAAGCGCCGGTACAGATACGCAGTATTTT